This T cell receptor beta chain is drawn from a study of CD8 T cells in ankylosing spondylitis. V was trimmed by 0 bases and J by 4 bases, leaving 16 bases between them. Germline V gene sequence: CDR1 SGDLS, CDR2 YYNGEE. This CDR3 has 16 amino acids. At least ten counts were recorded for this clonotype. TCRdb ran MiXCR on the 5' RACE reads and lists one entry per CDR3 protein. The sample consists of tens of thousands of distinct CDR3 sequences, just over 2.5% of them appearing once. This receptor was taken from a female donor with ankylosing spondylitis or in good health (not recorded which). The specimen sequenced was blood, either unsorted or a sorted T cell fraction (not recorded which). The rearrangement uses TRBV9 and TRBJ1-1, with D maybe TRBD1 (6 bases). CDR3 loop: CASSVGPGEGFTEAFF. In DNA, the CDR3 is TGTGCCAGCAGCGTAGGGCCAGGGGAGGGGTTCACTGAAGCTTTCTTT.